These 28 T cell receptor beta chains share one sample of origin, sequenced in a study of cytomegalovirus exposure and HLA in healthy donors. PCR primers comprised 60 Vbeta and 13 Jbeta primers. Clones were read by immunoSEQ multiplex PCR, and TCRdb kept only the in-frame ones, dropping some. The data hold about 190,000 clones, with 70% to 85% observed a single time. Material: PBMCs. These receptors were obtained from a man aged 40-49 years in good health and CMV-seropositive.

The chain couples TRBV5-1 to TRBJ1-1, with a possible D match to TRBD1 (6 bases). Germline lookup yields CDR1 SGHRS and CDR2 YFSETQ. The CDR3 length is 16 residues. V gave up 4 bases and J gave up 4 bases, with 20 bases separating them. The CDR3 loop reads CASSPRGSGVITEAFF. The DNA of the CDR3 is TGCGCCAGCAGCCCAAGGGGCTCAGGGGTGATCACTGAAGCTTTCTTT.

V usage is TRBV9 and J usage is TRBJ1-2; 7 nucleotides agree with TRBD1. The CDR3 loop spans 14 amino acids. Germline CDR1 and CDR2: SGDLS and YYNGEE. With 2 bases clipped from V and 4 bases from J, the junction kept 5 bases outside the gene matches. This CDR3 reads CASSVDRVPYGYTF. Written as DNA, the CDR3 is TGTGCCAGCAGCGTTGACAGGGTCCCCTATGGCTACACCTTC.

In nucleotides, the CDR3 is TGCGCCAGCAGCTCGACGACAGGGTCGGATTCACCCCTCCACTTT. Translation: CASSSTTGSDSPLHF. This chain connects TRBV5-1 to TRBJ1-6, with 7 bases matching TRBD1. With 3 bases clipped from V and 8 bases from J, the junction kept 8 bases outside the gene matches. The CDR3 consists of 15 residues. The germline CDR1 and CDR2 sequences are SGHRS and YFSETQ.

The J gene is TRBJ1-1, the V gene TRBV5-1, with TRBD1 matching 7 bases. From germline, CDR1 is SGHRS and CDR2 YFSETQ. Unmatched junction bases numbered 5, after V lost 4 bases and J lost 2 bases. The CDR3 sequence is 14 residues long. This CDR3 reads CASSAQGVNTEAFF. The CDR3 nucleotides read TGCGCCAGCAGCGCCCAGGGGGTAAACACTGAAGCTTTCTTT. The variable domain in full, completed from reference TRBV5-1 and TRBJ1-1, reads KAGVTQTPRYLIKTRGQQVTLSCSPISGHRSVSWYQQTPGQGLQFLFEYFSETQRNKGNFPGRFSGRQFSNSRSEMNVSTLELGDSALYLCASSAQGVNTEAFFGQGTRLTVV.

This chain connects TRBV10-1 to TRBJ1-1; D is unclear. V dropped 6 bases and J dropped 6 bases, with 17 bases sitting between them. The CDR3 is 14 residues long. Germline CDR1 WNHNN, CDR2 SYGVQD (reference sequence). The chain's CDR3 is CASSSGQAWAEAFF. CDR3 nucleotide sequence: TGCGCCAGCAGCAGCGGCCAGGCTTGGGCTGAAGCTTTCTTT.

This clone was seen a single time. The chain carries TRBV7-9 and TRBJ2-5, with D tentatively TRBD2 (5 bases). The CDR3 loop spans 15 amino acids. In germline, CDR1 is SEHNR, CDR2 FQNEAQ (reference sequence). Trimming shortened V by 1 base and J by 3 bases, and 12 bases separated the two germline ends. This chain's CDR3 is CASSLGRGLEETQYF. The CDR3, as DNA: TGTGCCAGCAGCTTAGGTCGGGGTTTGGAAGAGACCCAGTACTTC.

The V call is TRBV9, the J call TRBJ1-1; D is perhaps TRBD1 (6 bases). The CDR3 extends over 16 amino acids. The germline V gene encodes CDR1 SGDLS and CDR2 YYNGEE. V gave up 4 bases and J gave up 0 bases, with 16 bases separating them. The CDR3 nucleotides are TGTGCCAGCAGCCCCCCCGGGGGGGCCATGAACACTGAAGCTTTCTTT. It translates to CASSPPGGAMNTEAFF.

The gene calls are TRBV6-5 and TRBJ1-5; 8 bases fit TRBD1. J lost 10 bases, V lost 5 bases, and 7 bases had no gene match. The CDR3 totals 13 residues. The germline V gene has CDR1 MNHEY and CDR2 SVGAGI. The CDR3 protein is CASSGDRTQPQHF. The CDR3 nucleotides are TGTGCCAGCAGTGGGGACAGGACCCAACCCCAGCATTTT.

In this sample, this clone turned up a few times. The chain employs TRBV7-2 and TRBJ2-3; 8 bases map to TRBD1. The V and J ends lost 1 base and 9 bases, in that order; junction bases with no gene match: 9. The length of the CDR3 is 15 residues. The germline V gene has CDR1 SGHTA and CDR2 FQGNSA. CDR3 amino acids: CASSLEAGGAGTQYF. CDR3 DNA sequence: TGTGCCAGCAGCTTAGAGGCAGGGGGCGCGGGAACGCAGTATTTT.

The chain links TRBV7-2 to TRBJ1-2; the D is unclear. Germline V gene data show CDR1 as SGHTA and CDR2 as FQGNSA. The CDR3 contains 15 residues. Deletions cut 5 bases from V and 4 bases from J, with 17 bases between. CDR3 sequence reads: CASSPPPSGTYGYTF. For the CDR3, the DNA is TGTGCCAGCAGCCCCCCCCCGTCAGGTACCTATGGCTACACCTTC. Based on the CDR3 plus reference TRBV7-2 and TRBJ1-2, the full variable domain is GAGVSQSPSNKVTEKGKDVELRCDPISGHTALYWYRQSLGQGLEFLIYFQGNSAPDKSGLPSDRFSAERTGGSVSTLTIQRTQQEDSAVYLCASSPPPSGTYGYTFGSGTRLTVV.

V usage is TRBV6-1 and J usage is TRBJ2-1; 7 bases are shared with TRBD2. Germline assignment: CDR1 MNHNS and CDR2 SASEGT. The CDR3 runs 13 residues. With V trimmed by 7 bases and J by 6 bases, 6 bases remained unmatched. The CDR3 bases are TGTGCCAGCACCATTGGGACTACCAATGAGCAGTTCTTC. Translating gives CASTIGTTNEQFF.

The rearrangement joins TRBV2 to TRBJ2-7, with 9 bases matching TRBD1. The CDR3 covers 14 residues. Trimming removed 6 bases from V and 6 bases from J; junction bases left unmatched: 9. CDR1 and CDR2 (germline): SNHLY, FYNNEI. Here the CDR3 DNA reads TGTGCCAGCAGACCGGGACAGGGCGTCTTCGAGCAGTACTTC. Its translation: CASRPGQGVFEQYF.

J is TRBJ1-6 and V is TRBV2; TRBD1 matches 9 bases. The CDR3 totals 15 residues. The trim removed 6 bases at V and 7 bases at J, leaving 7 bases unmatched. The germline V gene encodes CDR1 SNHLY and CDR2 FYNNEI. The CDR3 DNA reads TGTGCCAGCAGCCTACGACAGGGGGGAAATTCACCCCTCCACTTT. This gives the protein CASSLRQGGNSPLHF.

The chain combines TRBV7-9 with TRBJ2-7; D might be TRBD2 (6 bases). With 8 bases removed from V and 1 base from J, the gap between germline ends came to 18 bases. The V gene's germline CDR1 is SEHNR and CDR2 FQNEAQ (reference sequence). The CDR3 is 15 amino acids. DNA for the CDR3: TGTGCCAGCTCCCACCCCCCGGCGGGGTCCTACGAGCAGTACTTC. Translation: CASSHPPAGSYEQYF.

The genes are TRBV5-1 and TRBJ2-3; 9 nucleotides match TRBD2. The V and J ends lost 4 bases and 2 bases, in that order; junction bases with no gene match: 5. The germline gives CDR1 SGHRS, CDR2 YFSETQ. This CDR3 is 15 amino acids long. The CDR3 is CASSKTSGYTDTQYF. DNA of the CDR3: TGCGCCAGCAGCAAGACTAGCGGATACACAGATACGCAGTATTTT.

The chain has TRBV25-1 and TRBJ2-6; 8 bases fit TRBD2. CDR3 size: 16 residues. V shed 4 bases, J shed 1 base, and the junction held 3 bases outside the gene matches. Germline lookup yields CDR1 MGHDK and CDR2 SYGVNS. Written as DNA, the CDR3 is TGTGCCAGCAGTGTCCGGGGGGGTTCTGGGGCCAACGTCCTGACTTTC. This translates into CASSVRGGSGANVLTF.

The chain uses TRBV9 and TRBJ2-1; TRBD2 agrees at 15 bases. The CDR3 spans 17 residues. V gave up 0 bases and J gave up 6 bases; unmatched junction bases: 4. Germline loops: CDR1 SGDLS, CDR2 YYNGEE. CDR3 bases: TGTGCCAGCAGCGTAGGGACTAGCGGGAGGGGGCGCAATGAGCAGTTCTTC. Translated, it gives CASSVGTSGRGRNEQFF. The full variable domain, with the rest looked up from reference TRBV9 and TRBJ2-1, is DSGVTQTPKHLITATGQRVTLRCSPRSGDLSVYWYQQSLDQGLQFLIQYYNGEERAKGNILERFSAQQFPDLHSELNLSSLELGDSALYFCASSVGTSGRGRNEQFFGPGTRLTVL.

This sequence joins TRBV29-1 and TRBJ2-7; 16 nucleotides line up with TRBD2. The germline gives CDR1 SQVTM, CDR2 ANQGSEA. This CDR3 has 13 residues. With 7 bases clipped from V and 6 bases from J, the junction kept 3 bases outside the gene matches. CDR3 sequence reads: CSAGTSGRAEQYF. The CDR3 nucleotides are TGCAGCGCAGGGACTAGCGGGAGGGCCGAGCAGTACTTC.

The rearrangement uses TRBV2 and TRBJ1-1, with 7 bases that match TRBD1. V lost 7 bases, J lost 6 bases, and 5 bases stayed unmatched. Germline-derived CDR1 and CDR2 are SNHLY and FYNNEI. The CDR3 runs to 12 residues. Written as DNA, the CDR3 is TGTGCCAGCATCGACCAGGGGGCTGAAGCTTTCTTT. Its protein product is CASIDQGAEAFF.

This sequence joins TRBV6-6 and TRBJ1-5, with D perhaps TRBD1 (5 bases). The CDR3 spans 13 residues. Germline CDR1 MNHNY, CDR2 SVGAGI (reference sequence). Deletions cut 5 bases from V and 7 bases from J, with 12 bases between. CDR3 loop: CASSLQGDQPQHF. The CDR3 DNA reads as TGTGCCAGCAGTCTCCAGGGTGACCAGCCCCAGCATTTT.

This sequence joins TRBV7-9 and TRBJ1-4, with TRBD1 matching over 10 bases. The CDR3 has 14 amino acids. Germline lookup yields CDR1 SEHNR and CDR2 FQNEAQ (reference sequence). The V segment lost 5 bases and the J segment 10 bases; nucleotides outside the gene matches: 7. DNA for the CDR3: TGTGCCAGCAGCGCCAGACAGGGGGCGCGAAAACTGTTTTTT. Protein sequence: CASSARQGARKLFF.

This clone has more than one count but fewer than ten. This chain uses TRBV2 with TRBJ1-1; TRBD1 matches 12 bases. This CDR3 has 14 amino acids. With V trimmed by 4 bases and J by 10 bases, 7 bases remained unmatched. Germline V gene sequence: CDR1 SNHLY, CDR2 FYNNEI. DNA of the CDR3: TGTGCCAGCAGTGCGGGACAGGGGGCCAGTGGAGCTTTCTTT. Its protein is CASSAGQGASGAFF.

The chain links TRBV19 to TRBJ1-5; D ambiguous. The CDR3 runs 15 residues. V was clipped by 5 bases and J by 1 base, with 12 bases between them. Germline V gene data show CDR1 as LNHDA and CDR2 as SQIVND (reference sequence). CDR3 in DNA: TGTGCCAGTAGTGTGCGAGGGTTGAGCAATCAGCCCCAGCATTTT. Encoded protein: CASSVRGLSNQPQHF. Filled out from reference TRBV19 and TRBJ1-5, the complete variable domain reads DGGITQSPKYLFRKEGQNVTLSCEQNLNHDAMYWYRQDPGQGLRLIYYSQIVNDFQKGDIAEGYSVSREKKESFPLTVTSAQKNPTAFYLCASSVRGLSNQPQHFGDGTRLSIL.

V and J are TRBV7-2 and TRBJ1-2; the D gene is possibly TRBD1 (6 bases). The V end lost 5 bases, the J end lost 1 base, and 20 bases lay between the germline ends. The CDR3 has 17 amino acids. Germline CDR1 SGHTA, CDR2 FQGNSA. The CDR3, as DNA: TGTGCCAGCAGCCCGGGGGGGGCAGGAGTACTTAACTATGGCTACACCTTC. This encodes CASSPGGAGVLNYGYTF.

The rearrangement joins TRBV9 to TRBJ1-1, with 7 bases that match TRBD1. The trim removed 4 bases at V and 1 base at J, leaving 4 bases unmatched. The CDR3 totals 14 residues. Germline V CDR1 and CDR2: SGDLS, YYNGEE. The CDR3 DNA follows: TGTGCCAGCAGCAGCAGACAGGGGAACACTGAAGCTTTCTTT. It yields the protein CASSSRQGNTEAFF.

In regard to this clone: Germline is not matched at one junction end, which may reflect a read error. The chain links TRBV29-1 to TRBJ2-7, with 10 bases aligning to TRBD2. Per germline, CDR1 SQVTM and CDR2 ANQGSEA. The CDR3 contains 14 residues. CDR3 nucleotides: TGCAGCGTTGGGGCTAGCGGGAGCTCGAGTGATCAGCACTTC. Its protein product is CSVGASGSSSDQHF.

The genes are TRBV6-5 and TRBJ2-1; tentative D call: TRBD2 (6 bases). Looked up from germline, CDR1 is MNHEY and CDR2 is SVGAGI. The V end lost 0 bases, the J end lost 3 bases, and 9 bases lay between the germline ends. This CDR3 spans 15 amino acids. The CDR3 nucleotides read TGTGCCAGCAGTTACTCTCTCGGGAGCTACAATGAGCAGTTCTTC. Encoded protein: CASSYSLGSYNEQFF.

The CDR3 nucleotides read TGTGCCAGCAGCTTAAGACTAGCGGGATTGGACACCGGGGAGCTGTTTTTT. This gives the protein CASSLRLAGLDTGELFF. The J gene is TRBJ2-2, the V gene TRBV5-4; 11 nucleotides align to TRBD2. The CDR3 consists of 17 residues. V lost 2 bases to trimming and J lost 3 bases; unmatched junction nucleotides: 6. Germline loops: CDR1 SGHNT, CDR2 YYREEE (reference sequence).